This TCR beta chain emerged from a study of blood T cell repertoires in COVID-19. Turning to the study itself: The samples span acute and convalescent COVID-19 from the United States, Italy and Spain. Sources were T cells, B-cell-depleted T cells, or PBMCs; the material itself was cDNA or gDNA.

In the authors' methods: Reference gene primers were amplified, and this amplification served to estimate nucleated cell counts. TCRdb's copy holds only in-frame clones and misses some; the assay was immunoSEQ multiplex PCR. D and trimming were read from the DNA, whereas the V and J calls and clone size are those reported in that table. The table shows under 50,000 clones, with about 88% occurring only once. Sequencing was carried out using peripheral blood. The clonotype comes from a man aged 45 to 65 with active COVID-19.

Here the CDR3 reads CASSFFGGAISTDTQYF. In DNA, the CDR3 is TGTGCCAGTAGTTTCTTTGGGGGGGCCATAAGCACAGATACGCAGTATTTT. J is TRBJ2-3 and V is TRBV19; D perhaps matches TRBD2 (7 bases). The CDR3 runs to 17 residues. Trimming removed 5 bases from V and 0 bases from J, with 18 bases in between. Germline V gene lookup returns CDR1 LNHDA and CDR2 SQIVND (reference sequence).